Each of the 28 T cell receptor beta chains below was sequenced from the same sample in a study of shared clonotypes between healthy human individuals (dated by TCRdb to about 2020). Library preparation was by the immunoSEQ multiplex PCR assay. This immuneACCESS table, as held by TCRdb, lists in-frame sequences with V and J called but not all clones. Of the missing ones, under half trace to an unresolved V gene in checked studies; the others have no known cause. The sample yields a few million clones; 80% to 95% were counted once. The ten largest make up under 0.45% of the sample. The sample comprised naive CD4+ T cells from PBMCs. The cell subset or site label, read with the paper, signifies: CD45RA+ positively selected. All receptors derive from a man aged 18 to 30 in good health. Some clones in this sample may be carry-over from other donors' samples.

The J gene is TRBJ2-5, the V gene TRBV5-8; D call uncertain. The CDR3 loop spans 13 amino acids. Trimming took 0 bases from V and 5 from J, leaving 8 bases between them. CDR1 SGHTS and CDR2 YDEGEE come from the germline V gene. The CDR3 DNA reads TGTGCCAGCAGCTTGGGGCTACCGGAGACCCAGTACTTC. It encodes CASSLGLPETQYF.

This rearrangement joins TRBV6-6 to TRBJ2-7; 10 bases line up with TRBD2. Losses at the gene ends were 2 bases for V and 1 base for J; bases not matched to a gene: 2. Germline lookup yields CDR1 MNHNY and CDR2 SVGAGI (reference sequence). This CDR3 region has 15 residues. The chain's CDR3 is CASSYPSGGSYEQYF. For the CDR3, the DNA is TGTGCCAGCAGTTACCCTAGCGGGGGTTCCTACGAGCAGTACTTC.

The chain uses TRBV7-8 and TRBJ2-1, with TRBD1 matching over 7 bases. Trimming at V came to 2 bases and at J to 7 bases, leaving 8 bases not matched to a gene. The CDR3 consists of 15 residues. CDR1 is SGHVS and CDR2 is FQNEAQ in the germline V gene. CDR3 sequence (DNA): TGTGCCAGCAGCTTAACAGGGGCCTACCGGAATGAGCAGTTCTTC. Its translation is CASSLTGAYRNEQFF.

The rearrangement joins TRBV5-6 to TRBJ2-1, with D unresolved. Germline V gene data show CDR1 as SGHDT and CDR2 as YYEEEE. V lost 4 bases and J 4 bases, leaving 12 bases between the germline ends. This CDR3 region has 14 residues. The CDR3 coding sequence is TGTGCCAGCAGCGGCGTAGTTTCTTACAATGAGCAGTTCTTC. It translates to CASSGVVSYNEQFF. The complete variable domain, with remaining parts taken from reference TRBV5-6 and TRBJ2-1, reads DAGVTQSPTHLIKTRGQQVTLRCSPKSGHDTVSWYQQALGQGPQFIFQYYEEEERQRGNFPDRFSGHQFPNYSSELNVNALLLGDSALYLCASSGVVSYNEQFFGPGTRLTVL.

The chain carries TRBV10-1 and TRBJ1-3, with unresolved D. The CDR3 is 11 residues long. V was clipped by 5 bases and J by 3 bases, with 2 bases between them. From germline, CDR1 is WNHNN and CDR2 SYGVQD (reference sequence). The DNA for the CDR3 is TGCGCCAGCAGTTATGGAAACACCATATATTTT. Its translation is CASSYGNTIYF.

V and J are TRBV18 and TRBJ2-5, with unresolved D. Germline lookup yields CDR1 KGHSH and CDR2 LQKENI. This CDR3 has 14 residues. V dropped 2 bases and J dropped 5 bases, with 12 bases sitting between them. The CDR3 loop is CASSPVGNGETQYF. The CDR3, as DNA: TGTGCCAGCTCACCAGTGGGAAACGGGGAGACCCAGTACTTC.

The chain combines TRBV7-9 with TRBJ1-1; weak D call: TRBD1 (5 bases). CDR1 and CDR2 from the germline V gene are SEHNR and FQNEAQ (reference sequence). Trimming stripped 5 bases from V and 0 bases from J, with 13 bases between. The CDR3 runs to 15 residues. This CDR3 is CASSRGAGMNTEAFF. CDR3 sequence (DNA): TGTGCCAGCAGCCGAGGGGCAGGGATGAACACTGAAGCTTTCTTT. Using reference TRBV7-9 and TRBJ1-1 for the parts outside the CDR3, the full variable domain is DTGVSQNPRHKITKRGQNVTFRCDPISEHNRLYWYRQTLGQGPEFLTYFQNEAQLEKSRLLSDRFSAERPKGSFSTLEIQRTEQGDSAMYLCASSRGAGMNTEAFFGQGTRLTVV.

CDR3 residues: CASSLDRIWSYEQYF. The CDR3 DNA sequence: TGTGCCAGCAGCTTAGATAGAATCTGGTCGTACGAGCAGTACTTC. The genes are TRBV11-2 and TRBJ2-7; D not resolved. V lost 0 bases to trimming and J lost 4 bases, with 13 bases between them. This CDR3 has 15 residues. Germline lookup yields CDR1 SGHAT and CDR2 FQNNGV.

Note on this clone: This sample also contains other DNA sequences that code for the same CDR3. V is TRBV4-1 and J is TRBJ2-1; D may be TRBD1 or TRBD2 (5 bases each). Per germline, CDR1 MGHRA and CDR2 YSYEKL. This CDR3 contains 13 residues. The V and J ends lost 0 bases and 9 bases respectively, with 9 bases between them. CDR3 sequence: CASSQETRGEQFF. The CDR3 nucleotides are TGCGCCAGCAGCCAAGAAACTAGGGGTGAGCAGTTCTTC.

CDR3 sequence (DNA): TGTGCCAGCAGTTTGTCTCTAGCGCCTAAATCCAATGAGCAGTTCTTC. Its protein is CASSLSLAPKSNEQFF. The chain is built from TRBV28 and TRBJ2-1, with D tentatively TRBD2 (6 bases). Trimming cost V 3 bases and J 6 bases, with 18 bases left between them. This CDR3 is built from 16 residues. In germline, CDR1 is MDHEN, CDR2 SYDVKM.

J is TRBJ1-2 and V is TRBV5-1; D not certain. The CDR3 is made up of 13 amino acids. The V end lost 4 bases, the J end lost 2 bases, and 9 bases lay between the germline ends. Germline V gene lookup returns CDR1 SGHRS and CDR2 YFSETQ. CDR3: CASSGDPNYGYTF. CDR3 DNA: TGCGCCAGCAGCGGGGATCCGAACTATGGCTACACCTTC.

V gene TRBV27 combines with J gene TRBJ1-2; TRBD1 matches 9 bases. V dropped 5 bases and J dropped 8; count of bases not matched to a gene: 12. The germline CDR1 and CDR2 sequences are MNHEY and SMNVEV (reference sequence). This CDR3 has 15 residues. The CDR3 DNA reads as TGTGCCAGCAGTACTTACCGGGACAGGGCGCACGGCTACACCTTC. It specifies CASSTYRDRAHGYTF.

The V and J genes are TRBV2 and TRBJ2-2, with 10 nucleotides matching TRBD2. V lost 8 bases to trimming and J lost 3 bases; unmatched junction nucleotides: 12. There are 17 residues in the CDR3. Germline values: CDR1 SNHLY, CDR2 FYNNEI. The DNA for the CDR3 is TGTGCCAGCGAGCTTTCCGGGACTAGCGATTACACCGGGGAGCTGTTTTTT. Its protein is CASELSGTSDYTGELFF.

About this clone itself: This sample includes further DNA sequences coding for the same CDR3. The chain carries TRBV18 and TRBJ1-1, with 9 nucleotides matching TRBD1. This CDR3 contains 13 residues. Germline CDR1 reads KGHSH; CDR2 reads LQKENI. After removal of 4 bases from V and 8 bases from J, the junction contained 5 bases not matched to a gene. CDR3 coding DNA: TGTGCCAGCTCACTCGGACAGGGGACAGAAGCTTTCTTT. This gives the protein CASSLGQGTEAFF. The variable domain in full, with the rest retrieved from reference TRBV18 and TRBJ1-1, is NAGVMQNPRHLVRRRGQEARLRCSPMKGHSHVYWYRQLPEEGLKFMVYLQKENIIDESGMPKERFSAEFPKEGPSILRIQQVVRGDSAAYFCASSLGQGTEAFFGQGTRLTVV.

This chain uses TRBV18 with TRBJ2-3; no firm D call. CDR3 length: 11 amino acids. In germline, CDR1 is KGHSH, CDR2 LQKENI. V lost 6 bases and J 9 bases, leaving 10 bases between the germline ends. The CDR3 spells CASSPIETQYF. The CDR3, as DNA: TGTGCCAGCTCCCCAATAGAGACGCAGTATTTT.

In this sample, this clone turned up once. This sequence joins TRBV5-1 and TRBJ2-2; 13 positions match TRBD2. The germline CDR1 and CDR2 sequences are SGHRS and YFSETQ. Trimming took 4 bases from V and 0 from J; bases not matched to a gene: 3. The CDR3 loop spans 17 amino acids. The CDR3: CASSPGTSGTNTGELFF. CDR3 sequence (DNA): TGCGCCAGCAGCCCCGGGACTAGCGGGACGAACACCGGGGAGCTGTTTTTT.

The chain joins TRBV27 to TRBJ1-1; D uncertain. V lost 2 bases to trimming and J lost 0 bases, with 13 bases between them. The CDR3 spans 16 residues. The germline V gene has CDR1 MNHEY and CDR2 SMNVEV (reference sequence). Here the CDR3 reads CASSLGGLLMNTEAFF. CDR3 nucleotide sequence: TGTGCCAGCAGTTTAGGAGGTCTTCTCATGAACACTGAAGCTTTCTTT.

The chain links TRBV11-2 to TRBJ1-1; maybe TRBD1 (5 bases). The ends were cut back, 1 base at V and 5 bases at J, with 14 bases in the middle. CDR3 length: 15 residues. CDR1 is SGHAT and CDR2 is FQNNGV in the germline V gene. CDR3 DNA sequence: TGTGCCAGCAGCTTAGCCGCGGGGCGCATAACTGAAGCTTTCTTT. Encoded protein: CASSLAAGRITEAFF.

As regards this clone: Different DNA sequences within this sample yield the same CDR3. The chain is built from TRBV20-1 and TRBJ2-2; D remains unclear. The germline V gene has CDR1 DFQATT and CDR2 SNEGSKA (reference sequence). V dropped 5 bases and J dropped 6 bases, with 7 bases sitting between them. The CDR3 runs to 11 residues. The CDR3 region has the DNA TGCAGTGCTCCCCGGGCCGGGGAGCTGTTTTTT. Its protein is CSAPRAGELFF.

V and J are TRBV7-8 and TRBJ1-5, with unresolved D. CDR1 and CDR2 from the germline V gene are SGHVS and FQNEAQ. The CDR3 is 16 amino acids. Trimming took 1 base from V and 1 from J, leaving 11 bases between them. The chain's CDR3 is CASSLGSWISNQPQHF. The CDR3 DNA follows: TGTGCCAGCAGCTTAGGGAGTTGGATCAGCAATCAGCCCCAGCATTTT.

CDR3 nucleotide sequence: TGTGCCAGCAGCGTAGCGGGTCAGAGCTACAATGAGCAGTTCTTC. Translated, it gives CASSVAGQSYNEQFF. V usage is TRBV9 and J usage is TRBJ2-1; D is undetermined. The CDR3 runs 15 residues. Per the germline V gene, CDR1 is SGDLS and CDR2 is YYNGEE. V lost 0 bases, J lost 3 bases, and 10 bases lay in between.

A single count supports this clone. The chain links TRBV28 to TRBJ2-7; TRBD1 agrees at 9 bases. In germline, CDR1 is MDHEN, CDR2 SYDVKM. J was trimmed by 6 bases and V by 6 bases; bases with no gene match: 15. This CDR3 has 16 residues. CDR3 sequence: CASSSRAGTGFGEQYF. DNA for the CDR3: TGTGCCAGCAGCAGTAGGGCCGGGACAGGGTTCGGCGAGCAGTACTTC.

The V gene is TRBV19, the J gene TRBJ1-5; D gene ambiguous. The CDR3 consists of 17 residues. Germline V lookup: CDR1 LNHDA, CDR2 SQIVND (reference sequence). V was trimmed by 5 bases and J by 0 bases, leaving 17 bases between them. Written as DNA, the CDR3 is TGTGCCAGTAGTGTCTTTGGGATAGGGAGTAGCAATCAGCCCCAGCATTTT. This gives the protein CASSVFGIGSSNQPQHF.

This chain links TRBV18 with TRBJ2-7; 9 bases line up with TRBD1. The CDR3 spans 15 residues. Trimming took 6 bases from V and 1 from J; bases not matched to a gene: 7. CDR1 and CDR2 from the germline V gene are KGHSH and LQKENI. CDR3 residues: CASSDRDRASYEQYF. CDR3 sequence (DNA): TGTGCCAGCTCGGACCGGGACAGGGCTTCCTACGAGCAGTACTTC.

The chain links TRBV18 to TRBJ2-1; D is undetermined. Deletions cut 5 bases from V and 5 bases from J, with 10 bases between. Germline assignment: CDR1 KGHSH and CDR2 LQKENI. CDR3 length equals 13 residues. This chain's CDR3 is CASSSGADNEQFF. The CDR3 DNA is TGTGCCAGCTCATCAGGAGCCGACAATGAGCAGTTCTTC. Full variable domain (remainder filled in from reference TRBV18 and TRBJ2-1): NAGVMQNPRHLVRRRGQEARLRCSPMKGHSHVYWYRQLPEEGLKFMVYLQKENIIDESGMPKERFSAEFPKEGPSILRIQQVVRGDSAAYFCASSSGADNEQFFGPGTRLTVL.

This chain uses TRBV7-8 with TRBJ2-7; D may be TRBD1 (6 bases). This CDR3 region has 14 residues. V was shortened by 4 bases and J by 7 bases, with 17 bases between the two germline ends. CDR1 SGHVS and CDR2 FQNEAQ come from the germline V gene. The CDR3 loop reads CASSSDRTLGEQYF. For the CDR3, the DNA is TGTGCCAGCAGCTCCGACAGGACCCTGGGGGAGCAGTACTTC.

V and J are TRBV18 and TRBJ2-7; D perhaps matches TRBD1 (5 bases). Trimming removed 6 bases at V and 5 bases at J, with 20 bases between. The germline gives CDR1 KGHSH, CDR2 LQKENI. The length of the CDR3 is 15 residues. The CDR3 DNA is TGTGCCAGCTCGGTAGCAACAATGGGCAGGGACGAGCAGTACTTC. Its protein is CASSVATMGRDEQYF.

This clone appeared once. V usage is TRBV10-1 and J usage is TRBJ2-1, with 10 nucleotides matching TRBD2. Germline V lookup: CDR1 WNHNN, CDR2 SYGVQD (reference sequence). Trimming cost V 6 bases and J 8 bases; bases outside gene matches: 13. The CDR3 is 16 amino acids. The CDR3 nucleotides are TGCGCCAGCAGCGTCCAGGTAGCGGGAGGTTGGGATGAGCAGTTCTTC. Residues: CASSVQVAGGWDEQFF.